These 28 T cell receptor beta chains originate from one sample sequenced in a study of response to subunit inactivated influenza vaccine. A single record per CDR3 protein comes from TCRdb applying MiXCR to the RT-PCR reads. The data show 450,000 to 700,000 distinct CDR3 sequences, 13% to 15% seen once. This material consisted of PBMCs from blood, taken 11 to 12 days after vaccination. These receptors were taken from a man between 45 and 60 years old who received an inactivated influenza vaccine.

This rearrangement joins TRBV28 to TRBJ2-7, with TRBD1 identical over 8 bases. The CDR3 length is 14 residues. V shed 9 bases, J shed 2 bases, and the junction held 9 bases outside the gene matches. CDR1 and CDR2 from the germline V gene are MDHEN and SYDVKM. The CDR3: CASHGQGRPYEQYF. The CDR3, as DNA: TGTGCCAGTCACGGACAGGGTCGCCCCTACGAGCAGTACTTC.

This clonotype was counted a few times. The V call is TRBV29-1, the J call TRBJ1-2, with D hard to call. Per the germline V gene, CDR1 is SQVTM and CDR2 is ANQGSEA. V gave up 6 bases and J gave up 3 bases, with 17 bases separating them. CDR3 size: 14 residues. CDR3 in amino acids: CSVTPRVGYYGYTF. The CDR3 DNA reads as TGCAGCGTGACCCCCCGGGTAGGGTACTATGGCTACACCTTC.

In its sample, this clonotype was seen a few times. V usage is TRBV29-1 and J usage is TRBJ1-2; D ambiguous. The CDR3 loop spans 12 amino acids. V was cut by 4 bases and J by 2 bases, with 8 bases left in between. CDR1 and CDR2 from the germline V gene are SQVTM and ANQGSEA. The CDR3 DNA follows: TGCAGCGTTGGGAAGGTGAACTATGGCTACACCTTC. Its translation: CSVGKVNYGYTF.

This clonotype was seen more than once but under ten times. A much larger clone sits a single nucleotide away, making a read error possible. The rearrangement links TRBV12-3 or TRBV12-4 to TRBJ1-5; D possibly corresponds to TRBD1 (6 bases). This CDR3 spans 14 amino acids. CDR3 DNA sequence: TGTGCCAGCAGTGGCGGACAGAGCAATCAGTCCCAGCATTTT. This codes for CASSGGQSNQSQHF.

The CDR3 DNA is TGTGCCATATCGCGGAACAGCGCACCAAAGACCCAGTACTTC. Amino acid sequence: CAISRNSAPKTQYF. The chain is built from TRBV10-3 and TRBJ2-5; D is unresolved. CDR3 length: 14 residues. Germline CDR1 is ENHRY and CDR2 is SYGVKD. V was clipped by 9 bases and J by 6 bases, with 20 bases between them.

In its sample, this clonotype was seen a few times. This sequence joins TRBV29-1 and TRBJ2-1; 9 nucleotides match TRBD1. The trim removed 7 bases at V and 7 bases at J, leaving 2 bases unmatched. The V gene's germline CDR1 is SQVTM and CDR2 ANQGSEA. The CDR3 is 11 residues long. The CDR3 is CSGTGENEQFF. The CDR3 DNA sequence: TGCAGCGGGACAGGGGAAAATGAGCAGTTCTTC.

The chain joins TRBV4-3 to TRBJ1-6, with D maybe TRBD1 (6 bases). This CDR3 region has 14 residues. From germline, CDR1 is LGHNA and CDR2 YSLEER. V lost 0 bases, J lost 19 bases, and 19 bases lay in between. The CDR3 sequence is CASSQEITGAGYHF. The CDR3 region has the DNA TGCGCCAGCAGCCAAGAAATCACGGGGGCAGGCTATCACTTT.

This sequence joins TRBV4-2 and TRBJ1-1, with D possibly TRBD1 on 6 matching bases. Deletions cut 1 base from V and 1 base from J, with 13 bases between. The germline gives CDR1 LGHNA, CDR2 YNFKEQ. This CDR3 is built from 16 residues. The CDR3 bases are TGTGCCAGCAGCCAAGGGGCGGGACACCAGAACACTGAAGCTTTCTTT. Its protein product is CASSQGAGHQNTEAFF.

This clonotype was observed a few times. V and J are TRBV20-1 and TRBJ2-5; 7 nucleotides line up with TRBD1. V was pared by 5 bases and J by 5 bases, with 5 bases of the junction left unmatched. Germline V gene lookup returns CDR1 DFQATT and CDR2 SNEGSKA (reference sequence). The CDR3 extends over 12 amino acids. CDR3 protein: CSALKQGETQYF. Here the CDR3 DNA reads TGCAGTGCTTTGAAACAGGGGGAGACCCAGTACTTC.

The J gene is TRBJ2-7, the V gene TRBV12-3 or TRBV12-4; D possibly corresponds to TRBD1 (5 bases). The CDR3 is 13 residues long. V was clipped by 4 bases and J by 1 base, with 8 bases between them. The CDR3 bases are TGTGCCAGCAGTTCCAGGGAATCCTACGAGCAGTACTTC. It yields the protein CASSSRESYEQYF.

The chain uses TRBV7-2 and TRBJ1-4; D is unresolved. Germline V gene data show CDR1 as SGHTA and CDR2 as FQGNSA. V was clipped by 0 bases and J by 8 bases, with 7 bases between them. This CDR3 has 13 amino acids. CDR3 residues: CASSLARMEKLFF. The CDR3 region has the DNA TGTGCCAGCAGCTTAGCGCGGATGGAAAAACTGTTTTTT. The whole variable domain, remainder taken from reference TRBV7-2 and TRBJ1-4, is GAGVSQSPSNKVTEKGKDVELRCDPISGHTALYWYRQSLGQGLEFLIYFQGNSAPDKSGLPSDRFSAERTGGSVSTLTIQRTQQEDSAVYLCASSLARMEKLFFGSGTQLSVL.

The J gene is TRBJ1-1, the V gene TRBV7-2, with 8 positions matching TRBD1. The V segment lost 3 bases and the J segment 1 base; nucleotides outside the gene matches: 4. The V gene's germline CDR1 is SGHTA and CDR2 FQGNSA. The CDR3 runs 15 residues. CDR3 DNA sequence: TGTGCCAGCAGCTTGGCAGGGGGCTGGAACACTGAAGCTTTCTTT. Translated, it gives CASSLAGGWNTEAFF. The full variable domain, in which reference TRBV7-2 and TRBJ1-1 provide the parts outside the CDR3, is GAGVSQSPSNKVTEKGKDVELRCDPISGHTALYWYRQSLGQGLEFLIYFQGNSAPDKSGLPSDRFSAERTGGSVSTLTIQRTQQEDSAVYLCASSLAGGWNTEAFFGQGTRLTVV.

V gene TRBV2 combines with J gene TRBJ2-7; unclear D gene. The ends were cut back, 1 base at V and 5 bases at J, with 6 bases in the middle. This CDR3 region has 12 residues. CDR1 is SNHLY, CDR2 FYNNEI, per germline. CDR3 protein: CASSEGWDEQYF. As DNA, the CDR3 is TGTGCCAGCAGTGAAGGGTGGGACGAGCAGTACTTC.

A few counts support this clonotype. The chain recombines TRBV27 with TRBJ2-7; 7 bases map to TRBD1. CDR3 length equals 17 residues. The V segment lost 4 bases and the J segment 5 bases; nucleotides outside the gene matches: 17. The germline V gene encodes CDR1 MNHEY and CDR2 SMNVEV (reference sequence). The CDR3, as DNA: TGTGCCAGCAGTTACCGTCAGACAGGGATTCTCCCTCACGAGCAGTACTTC. This gives the protein CASSYRQTGILPHEQYF.

The chain combines TRBV6-2 or TRBV6-3 with TRBJ2-5, with D tentatively TRBD2 (6 bases). V lost 0 bases and J 2 bases, leaving 19 bases between the germline ends. This CDR3 region has 18 residues. CDR1 and CDR2 from the germline V gene are MNHEY and SVGEGT. As DNA, the CDR3 is TGTGCCAGCAGTTACTCGAGTGGGAGACTCCGGGAGCAAGAGACCCAGTACTTC. It yields the protein CASSYSSGRLREQETQYF.

This clonotype was detected a few times. The chain recombines TRBV7-6 with TRBJ2-3; 11 positions match TRBD2. CDR1 and CDR2 from the germline V gene are SGHVS and FNYEAQ. This CDR3 has 16 residues. The J segment lost 1 base and the V segment lost 5 bases, leaving 5 bases of the junction unmatched. In DNA form, the CDR3 reads TGTGCCAGCAGCCCGATGGGACTAGCGGGCACAGATACGCAGTATTTT. Amino acid sequence: CASSPMGLAGTDTQYF.

This chain uses TRBV7-2 with TRBJ1-6; weak D call: TRBD1 (5 bases). Germline V CDR1 and CDR2: SGHTA, FQGNSA. The CDR3 is 15 residues long. The ends were cut back, 2 bases at V and 7 bases at J, with 12 bases in the middle. CDR3 residues: CASSLLVQGNSPLHF. The CDR3 coding sequence is TGTGCCAGCAGCTTATTGGTTCAGGGAAATTCACCCCTCCACTTT.

V and J are TRBV12-3 or TRBV12-4 and TRBJ2-1; TRBD2 matches at 8 bases. The length of the CDR3 is 15 residues. V shed 9 bases and J 5 bases; nucleotides not matched to a gene: 12. In nucleotides, the CDR3 is TGTGCCAGTAAGCGGGGCGGGGGGACCCACAATGAGCAGTTCTTC. It yields the protein CASKRGGGTHNEQFF.

The chain combines TRBV10-1 with TRBJ1-6, with TRBD1 identical over 7 bases. This CDR3 has 16 amino acids. The J segment lost 8 bases and the V segment lost 9 bases, leaving 16 bases of the junction unmatched. Germline CDR1 reads WNHNN; CDR2 reads SYGVQD (reference sequence). The CDR3 region is CARDGRGPGADSPLHF. CDR3 DNA sequence: TGCGCCAGGGACGGGAGGGGGCCTGGTGCGGATTCACCCCTCCACTTT.

With regard to this clonotype: At one of its ends the junction is not consistent with the germline gene, which may arise from a read error. The chain combines TRBV11-1 with TRBJ2-2; 13 bases match TRBD2. Germline CDR1 and CDR2: SGHAT and FQDESV (reference sequence). There are 17 residues in the CDR3. In DNA, the CDR3 is TGTGCCAGCAGCTTCGGACTAGCGGGAGTTCGGACCGGGGAGCTGTCTTTT. Encoded protein: CASSFGLAGVRTGELSF.

The table lists this clonotype with a few counts. The chain carries TRBV6-1 and TRBJ1-2; a weak D match, TRBD1 (6 bases). CDR1 and CDR2 (germline): MNHNS, SASEGT. The V end lost 6 bases, the J end lost 4 bases, and 12 bases lay between the germline ends. The CDR3 spans 13 residues. The CDR3 bases are TGTGCCAGCAGCCGAGACAGGACCTATGGCTACACCTTC. Translated: CASSRDRTYGYTF.

The genes are TRBV7-9 and TRBJ2-7; possibly TRBD1 or TRBD2 for D (6 bases each). The CDR3 loop spans 15 amino acids. Germline values: CDR1 SEHNR, CDR2 FQNEAQ (reference sequence). V was clipped by 4 bases and J by 2 bases, with 15 bases between them. The CDR3 region is CASSSARDKTYEQYF. The CDR3 DNA is TGTGCCAGCAGCTCGGCGCGGGACAAAACCTACGAGCAGTACTTC.

This clonotype was detected only a few times. Germline and junction disagree at one end, which may indicate a read error. V usage is TRBV4-3 and J usage is TRBJ1-3; D gene uncertain. The CDR3 is 16 amino acids. Germline lookup yields CDR1 LGHNA and CDR2 YSLEER. The CDR3 DNA reads TGCGCCAGCAACCAAGACCTCTTGGATCCCCTTTCCACCATATATTTT. It is translated as CASNQDLLDPLSTIYF.

This clonotype was picked up many times. The rearrangement uses TRBV11-2 and TRBJ2-3, with D perhaps TRBD2 (5 bases). The length of the CDR3 is 13 residues. Per the germline V gene, CDR1 is SGHAT and CDR2 is FQNNGV. Trimming left V 1 base short and J 7 bases short, with 9 bases between. CDR3 sequence (DNA): TGTGCCAGCAGCTTAGTGTCTAGCCATACGCAGTATTTT. Amino acids: CASSLVSSHTQYF.

This clonotype was counted many times. Compared with germline, one end of the junction differs, possibly owing to a read error. V gene TRBV5-1 combines with J gene TRBJ2-7, with 9 bases fitting TRBD2. The CDR3 runs 12 residues. Germline V lookup: CDR1 SGHRS, CDR2 YFSETQ. CDR3 in DNA: TGTGCCAGCAGTACTAGCGGGTACGAGCAGTACTTC. It translates to CASSTSGYEQYF.

This clonotype was picked up a small number of times. The CDR3, as DNA: TGTGCCAGTAGACAGGGGGCGCGAAGAGCAGATACGCAGTATTTT. Translating it yields CASRQGARRADTQYF. This chain connects TRBV19 to TRBJ2-3; 9 bases agree with TRBD1. The V segment lost 6 bases and the J segment 4 bases; nucleotides outside the gene matches: 8. Germline values: CDR1 LNHDA, CDR2 SQIVND (reference sequence). This CDR3 comprises 15 residues.

This clonotype was observed a handful of times. The genes are TRBV12-3 or TRBV12-4 and TRBJ1-2; D possibly corresponds to TRBD1 (5 bases). V lost 8 bases and J lost 6, with 19 bases in between. The CDR3 sequence is 14 residues long. CDR3 bases: TGTGCCAGCTTAAACCCGGGACTCCCTCATGGCTACACCTTC. Its protein product is CASLNPGLPHGYTF.

The V and J genes are TRBV29-1 and TRBJ1-1; a possible D gene is TRBD1 (5 bases). Germline loops: CDR1 SQVTM, CDR2 ANQGSEA. Trimming shortened V by 7 bases and J by 1 base, and 10 bases separated the two germline ends. The CDR3 spans 12 residues. Here the CDR3 DNA reads TGCAGCGCCGACAGTACGAACACTGAAGCTTTCTTT. Translation: CSADSTNTEAFF.